The present TCR beta chain was sequenced within a study of human thymus T cells (TCRdb year 2020). For the study in its entirety: TCR alpha and beta repertoires from under 10 infant thymus samples and four related peripheral blood samples were characterized in the study. Donor ages ranging from roughly 6 to 244 days were recorded, and several male and a couple of female infants were included in the cohort. Overall study results and their limits: Highly overlapping thymic TCR repertoires among unrelated individuals were reported in the related research. On average, thymus samples yielded about 810,000 unique TCRB clonotypes, whereas blood samples yielded about 80,000. Usage of V and J gene segments appeared to be biased in both the thymic and the peripheral blood repertoires.

CDR1 and CDR2 are drawn from the germline V gene: SGHAT, FQNNGV. Including cysteine and phenylalanine, the CDR3 has 15 amino acids. The read is trimmed to its CDR3 DNA, 45 bases read in frame from base 1. V is pared back by 0 bases and J by 5 bases, with 13 bases lying between the germline termini. Thymus tissue was obtained as surgical resects removed during corrective cardiac surgery. Immunologically healthy infants undergoing open corrective cardiac surgery for congenital heart defects in Finland were used as donors. Thymocytes were released mechanically from tissue and stored at -70 °C as pellets of about 8.5-31 million cells. Genomic DNA was extracted from frozen cell pellets with a QIAsymphony instrument. A single count supports this clone. It lacks a known antigen. No quality values exist for individual bases; no much larger clone is one base distant. The immunoSEQ multiplex PCR assay was used to amplify the TCRB and TCRAD loci from a standardized amount of quality-controlled genomic DNA. The amplicons spanned the V(D)J region and were long enough to cover the CDR3 and allow V and J genes to be identified. The commercial immunoSEQ service was used to sequence amplicons on an Illumina platform. In the original analysis: Primer bias and sequencing errors were corrected using previously described methods, and TCRAD and TCRB definitions followed the IMGT database. immunoSEQ Analyzer 3.0 and VDJTools were used for repertoire analysis, which covered basic statistics, V/J segment usage, diversity estimates, rarefaction and pairwise overlap. Diversity was estimated using the Chao1, ChaoE, Efron-Thisted, Shannon and inverse Simpson indices, and was also estimated on datasets down-sampled to the size of the smallest sample. Repertoire overlap was determined by strict matching of CDR3 nucleotide sequence, V gene and J gene, and Jaccard-based multidimensional scaling clustering was applied. TCRdb mirrors the immuneACCESS table, restricted to in-frame sequences. Some clones are absent from its copies; in checked studies, under half trace to an unresolved V gene, and the reason for the others is unknown. V and J calls and clone size come straight from that table; D and trimming were deduced from the DNA. This sample gives around 120,000 clones in total; around 94% of them show up just once. The ten largest clonotypes hold less than 0.03% of the sample.

This receptor was obtained from a boy under three years old with a congenital heart defect but otherwise immunologically healthy. Sequenced input: thymus tissue. The rearrangement joined TRBV11-2 to TRBJ1-1, with the identity of the D gene unclear. The CDR3 region has the sequence CASSLDVRTGTEAFF. The nucleotide sequence reads as follows: TGTGCCAGCAGCTTAGATGTCCGAACCGGGACTGAAGCTTTCTTT.